This T cell receptor (beta chain) was documented in a study of Ad26.COV2.S vaccination and SARS-CoV-2 variants. Overall study results and limits: Compared with placebo recipients, vaccine recipients had higher spike-specific TCR breadth.

Treatment defined: about 20 received Ad26.COV2.S at low or high dose, single or two shots; 5 received placebo; per-sample allocation not given. All samples were drawn on day 63, counting from the first vaccine or placebo injection. Built on an Ad26 vector, the vaccine expressed Wuhan-strain SARS-CoV-2 spike. The table came from immunoSEQ multiplex PCR; TCRdb's copy has only in-frame clones and leaves some out. Among 200,000 to 250,000 clones listed, approximately 90% were seen once. This clone appeared a single time. The target antigen is unknown. The same CDR3 can be traced to other DNA sequences in this sample. This CDR3 spans 13 amino acids. With 2 bases removed from V and 3 bases from J, the gap between germline ends came to 8 bases. Germline assignment: CDR1 MDHEN and CDR2 SYDVKM.

The chain combines TRBV28 with TRBJ2-7; D perhaps matches TRBD2 (5 bases). This TCR derives from a person aged 18-60 years who received the Ad26.COV2.S COVID-19 vaccine or a placebo. This material consisted of peripheral blood, taken in a trial of Ad26.COV2.S vaccine versus placebo. The CDR3 here is CASSLLRDYEQYF. The DNA for the CDR3 is TGTGCCAGCAGTTTACTCCGGGACTACGAGCAGTACTTC.